These 18 T cell receptor beta chains were sequenced from one sample in a study of lymphopenia after photon versus proton radiotherapy. Data came from immunoSEQ multiplex PCR; TCRdb stores just in-frame clones and leaves some out. The table records 20,000 to 25,000 clones, 85% of them present only once. This specimen consisted of peripheral blood, obtained from a patient treated with photon-based radiotherapy. The source of these receptors is a man in his sixties with pancreatic cancer.

J is TRBJ2-5 and V is TRBV5-4, with 9 bases aligning to TRBD2. The CDR3 covers 15 residues. V was clipped by 1 base and J by 2 bases; unmatched bases: 3. CDR1 and CDR2 from the germline V gene are SGHNT and YYREEE (reference sequence). DNA for the CDR3: TGTGCCAGCAGCTTGACCCTAGCGGGGCAAGAGACCCAGTACTTC. Translated, it gives CASSLTLAGQETQYF.

The CDR3, as DNA: TGTGCCAGCAGTGAAGCCGGGGGGCCGACCGGGGAGCTGTTTTTT. This encodes CASSEAGGPTGELFF. The J gene is TRBJ2-2, the V gene TRBV6-1; a weak D match, TRBD2 (7 bases). Trimming removed 0 bases at V and 5 bases at J, with 10 bases between. The V gene's germline CDR1 is MNHNS and CDR2 SASEGT. The CDR3 has 15 amino acids.

The chain couples TRBV27 to TRBJ2-3, with 8 bases fitting TRBD1. Unmatched junction bases numbered 12, after V lost 5 bases and J lost 2 bases. Germline V gives CDR1 MNHEY, CDR2 SMNVEV (reference sequence). The CDR3 totals 17 residues. The CDR3, as DNA: TGTGCCAGCAGTCGGACAGGGTCCGACGTATTCACAGATACGCAGTATTTT. Translating it yields CASSRTGSDVFTDTQYF.

The chain combines TRBV15 with TRBJ2-5, with TRBD2 as a possible D gene (5 bases). Deletions cut 1 base from V and 4 bases from J, with 10 bases between. Germline V CDR1 and CDR2: LNHNV, YYDKDF (reference sequence). The CDR3 is 14 amino acids. The CDR3 DNA reads TGTGCCACCAGCAGAGGAGGGTTAGGAGAGACCCAGTACTTC. This gives the protein CATSRGGLGETQYF.

The chain joins TRBV15 to TRBJ2-2, with TRBD1 matching over 8 bases. The ends lost 2 bases at V and 1 base at J; junction bases unmatched: 9. Germline CDR1 LNHNV, CDR2 YYDKDF (reference sequence). This CDR3 has 18 amino acids. CDR3: CATSRLGTGTGNTGELFF. The DNA for the CDR3 is TGTGCCACCAGCAGATTGGGAACCGGGACAGGGAACACCGGGGAGCTGTTTTTT.

This clone was recorded a few times. The chain has TRBV2 and TRBJ1-5; tentative D call: TRBD1 (6 bases). Germline V gene sequence: CDR1 SNHLY, CDR2 FYNNEI. This CDR3 has 14 amino acids. Trimming left V 1 base short and J 5 bases short, with 9 bases between. In nucleotides, the CDR3 is TGTGCCAGCAGTGAAGTGGGACAAGATCAGCCCCAGCATTTT. Protein product: CASSEVGQDQPQHF.

This clone was recorded only once. V gene TRBV29-1 combines with J gene TRBJ2-2; 8 bases match TRBD1. J was trimmed by 0 bases and V by 6 bases; bases with no gene match: 6. There are 15 residues in the CDR3. Germline-derived CDR1 and CDR2 are SQVTM and ANQGSEA. The CDR3 nucleotides read TGCAGCGTGCGGAGGACAGGGCCGAACACCGGGGAGCTGTTTTTT. It encodes CSVRRTGPNTGELFF.

The table lists this clone with a count of one. The J gene is TRBJ1-5, the V gene TRBV11-2, with unresolved D. Trimming left V 5 bases short and J 0 bases short, with 14 bases between. Germline V lookup: CDR1 SGHAT, CDR2 FQNNGV. CDR3 length: 16 residues. CDR3 DNA: TGTGCCAGCAGCCAAACAGCGACCCTTAGCAATCAGCCCCAGCATTTT. Translation: CASSQTATLSNQPQHF.

This chain links TRBV12-5 with TRBJ2-7; D may match TRBD1 or TRBD2 (6 bases each). Germline V gene sequence: CDR1 LGHNT, CDR2 FRNRAP. The V end lost 0 bases, the J end lost 2 bases, and 17 bases lay between the germline ends. This CDR3 has 17 amino acids. The CDR3 here is CASGLVHVGGLPYEQYF. The CDR3 bases are TGTGCTAGTGGTTTGGTACACGTGGGGGGCTTACCCTACGAGCAGTACTTC.

The chain employs TRBV7-9 and TRBJ1-6; no firm D call. The CDR3 sequence is 16 residues long. The V gene's germline CDR1 is SEHNR and CDR2 FQNEAQ (reference sequence). V shed 5 bases and J shed 3 bases, with 14 bases lying between them. CDR3 bases: TGTGCCAGCAGCCAAGGGATGGGATTCTATAATTCACCCCTCCACTTT. Its protein is CASSQGMGFYNSPLHF.

The rearrangement links TRBV2 to TRBJ1-6; D perhaps matches TRBD1 (6 bases). The germline V gene encodes CDR1 SNHLY and CDR2 FYNNEI. This CDR3 is 15 amino acids long. The V end lost 4 bases, the J end lost 7 bases, and 14 bases lay between the germline ends. Here the CDR3 DNA reads TGTGCCAGCAGTGTATCGGGGGGGGCAAATTCACCCCTCCACTTT. Its translation: CASSVSGGANSPLHF.

The J gene is TRBJ1-3, the V gene TRBV10-3; unclear D gene. This CDR3 comprises 16 residues. The V end was cut by 6 bases, the J end by 2 bases, with 17 bases between. CDR1 and CDR2 from the germline V gene are ENHRY and SYGVKD. The CDR3 reads CAIRAAVVFAGNTIYF. In DNA form, the CDR3 reads TGTGCCATCAGGGCCGCCGTCGTTTTCGCTGGAAACACCATATATTTT.

Comments on this clone: The junction does not match germline at one end; this may be a read error. Other DNA sequences within the sample encode an identical CDR3. The chain joins TRBV25-1 to TRBJ1-4; TRBD1 matches 7 bases. CDR1 and CDR2 from the germline V gene are MGHDK and SYGVNS. The CDR3 has 16 amino acids. The CDR3 loop is CASSEPKGARVEKLFF. In DNA, the CDR3 is TGTGCCAGTAGTGAACCCAAGGGGGCGCGGGTTGAAAAACTGTTTTTT.

This chain uses TRBV5-1 with TRBJ2-7; the match to TRBD1 covers 9 bases. The germline V gene encodes CDR1 SGHRS and CDR2 YFSETQ. V lost 2 bases to trimming and J lost 2 bases; unmatched junction nucleotides: 5. The CDR3 contains 15 residues. In DNA form, the CDR3 reads TGCGCCAGCAGCTTAGGACAGGGGTTTGCCTACGAGCAGTACTTC. It is translated as CASSLGQGFAYEQYF.

The chain employs TRBV19 and TRBJ1-5, with D maybe TRBD1 (6 bases). From germline, CDR1 is LNHDA and CDR2 SQIVND (reference sequence). With 0 bases removed from V and 2 bases from J, the gap between germline ends came to 11 bases. CDR3 size: 16 residues. Here the CDR3 DNA reads TGTGCCAGTAGTATAGACAATTCAGGGGGCAATCAGCCCCAGCATTTT. Translation: CASSIDNSGGNQPQHF.

V usage is TRBV18 and J usage is TRBJ2-7, with 9 bases aligning to TRBD1. CDR1 KGHSH and CDR2 LQKENI come from the germline V gene. V trimming: 0 bases; J trimming: 5 bases; junction bases outside the gene matches: 5. This CDR3 has 15 amino acids. In DNA form, the CDR3 reads TGTGCCAGCTCACCACCGGGACAGGGTAGGAACGAGCAGTACTTC. Translation: CASSPPGQGRNEQYF.

V gene TRBV5-5 combines with J gene TRBJ1-1; possible D gene TRBD1, 6 bases. Germline CDR1 reads SGHKS; CDR2 reads YYEKEE (reference sequence). The V end was cut by 7 bases, the J end by 0 bases, with 10 bases between. The CDR3 runs to 13 residues. The CDR3, as DNA: TGTGCCAGCCAGGGGTACATGAACACTGAAGCTTTCTTT. Encoded protein: CASQGYMNTEAFF.

This chain links TRBV6-5 with TRBJ1-3; D uncertain. Germline V gene data show CDR1 as MNHEY and CDR2 as SVGAGI. V was clipped by 6 bases and J by 0 bases, with 9 bases between them. The CDR3 runs 14 residues. The CDR3 bases are TGTGCCAGCAGCTACGTCCCCTCTGGAAACACCATATATTTT. Its translation is CASSYVPSGNTIYF.